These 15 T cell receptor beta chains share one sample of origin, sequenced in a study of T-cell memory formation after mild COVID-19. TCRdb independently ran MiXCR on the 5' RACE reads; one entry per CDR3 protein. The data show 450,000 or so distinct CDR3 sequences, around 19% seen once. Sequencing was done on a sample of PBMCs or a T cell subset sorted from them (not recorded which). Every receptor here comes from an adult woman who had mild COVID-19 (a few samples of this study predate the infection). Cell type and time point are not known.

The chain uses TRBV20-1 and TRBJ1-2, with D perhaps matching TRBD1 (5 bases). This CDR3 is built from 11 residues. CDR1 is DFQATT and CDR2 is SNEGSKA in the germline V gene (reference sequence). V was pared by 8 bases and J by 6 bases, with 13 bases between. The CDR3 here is CSCREMNGYTF. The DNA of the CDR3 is TGCAGTTGCAGGGAGATGAATGGCTACACCTTC.

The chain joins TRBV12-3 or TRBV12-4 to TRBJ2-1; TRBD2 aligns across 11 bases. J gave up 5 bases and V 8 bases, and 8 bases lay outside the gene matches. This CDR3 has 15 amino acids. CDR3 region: CASRLAGGLNNEQFF. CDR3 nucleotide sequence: TGTGCCAGCCGATTAGCGGGAGGGTTAAACAATGAGCAGTTCTTC.

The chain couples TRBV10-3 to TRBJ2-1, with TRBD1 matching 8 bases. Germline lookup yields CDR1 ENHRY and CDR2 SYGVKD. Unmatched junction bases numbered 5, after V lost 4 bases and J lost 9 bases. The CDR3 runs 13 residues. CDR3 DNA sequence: TGTGCCATCAGTGGAGCACAGGGGGGTGAGCAGTTCTTC. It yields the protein CAISGAQGGEQFF.

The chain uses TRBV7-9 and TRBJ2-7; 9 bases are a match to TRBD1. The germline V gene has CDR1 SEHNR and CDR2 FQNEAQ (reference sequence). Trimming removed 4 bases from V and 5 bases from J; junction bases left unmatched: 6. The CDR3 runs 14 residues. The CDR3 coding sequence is TGTGCCAGCAGCTGGGACAGGGTCACGGACGAGCAGTACTTC. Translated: CASSWDRVTDEQYF.

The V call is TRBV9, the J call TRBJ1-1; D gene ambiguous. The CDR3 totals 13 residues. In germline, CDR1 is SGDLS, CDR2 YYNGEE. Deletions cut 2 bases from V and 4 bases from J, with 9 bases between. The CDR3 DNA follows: TGTGCCAGCAGCGTCACCGGATTCACTGAAGCTTTCTTT. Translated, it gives CASSVTGFTEAFF.

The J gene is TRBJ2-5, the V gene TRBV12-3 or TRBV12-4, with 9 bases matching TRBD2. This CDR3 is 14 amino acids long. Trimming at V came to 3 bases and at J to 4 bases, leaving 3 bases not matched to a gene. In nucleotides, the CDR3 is TGTGCCAGCAGTTTCGCGACTAGCGGAGAGACCCAGTACTTC. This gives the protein CASSFATSGETQYF.

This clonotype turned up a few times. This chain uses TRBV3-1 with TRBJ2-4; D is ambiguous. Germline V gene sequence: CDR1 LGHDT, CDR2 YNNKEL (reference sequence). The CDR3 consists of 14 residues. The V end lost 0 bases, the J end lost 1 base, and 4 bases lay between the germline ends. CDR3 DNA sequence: TGTGCCAGCAGCCAAGAAAGGGCCAAAAACATTCAGTACTTC. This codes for CASSQERAKNIQYF.

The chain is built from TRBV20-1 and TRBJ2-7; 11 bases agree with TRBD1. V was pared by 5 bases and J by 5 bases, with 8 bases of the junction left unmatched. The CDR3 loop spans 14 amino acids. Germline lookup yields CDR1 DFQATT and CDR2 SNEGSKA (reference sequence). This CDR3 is CSAPTGTGGDEQYF. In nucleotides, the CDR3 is TGCAGTGCTCCAACCGGGACAGGGGGGGACGAGCAGTACTTC.

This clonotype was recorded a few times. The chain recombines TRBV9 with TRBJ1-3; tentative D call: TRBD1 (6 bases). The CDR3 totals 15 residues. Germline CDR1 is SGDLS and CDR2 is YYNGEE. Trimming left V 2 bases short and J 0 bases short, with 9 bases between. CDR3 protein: CASSVGTTSGNTIYF. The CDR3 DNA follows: TGTGCCAGCAGCGTTGGGACAACCTCTGGAAACACCATATATTTT.

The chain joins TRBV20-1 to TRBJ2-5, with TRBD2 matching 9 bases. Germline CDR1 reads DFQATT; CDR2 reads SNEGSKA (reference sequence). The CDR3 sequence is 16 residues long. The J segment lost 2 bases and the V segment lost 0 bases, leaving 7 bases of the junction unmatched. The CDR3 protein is CSARDELAGLQETQYF. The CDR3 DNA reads TGCAGTGCTAGAGATGAACTAGCGGGTCTTCAAGAGACCCAGTACTTC.

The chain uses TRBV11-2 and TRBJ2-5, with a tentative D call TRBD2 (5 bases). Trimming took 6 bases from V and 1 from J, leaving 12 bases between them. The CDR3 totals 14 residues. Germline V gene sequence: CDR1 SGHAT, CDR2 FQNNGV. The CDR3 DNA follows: TGTGCCAGCAGACCTCTTGGGAGCCAAGAGACCCAGTACTTC. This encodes CASRPLGSQETQYF.

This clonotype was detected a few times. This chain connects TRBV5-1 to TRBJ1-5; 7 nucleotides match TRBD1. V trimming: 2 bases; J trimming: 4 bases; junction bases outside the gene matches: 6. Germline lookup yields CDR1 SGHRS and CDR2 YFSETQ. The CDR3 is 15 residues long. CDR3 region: CASSLLAGGNQPQHF. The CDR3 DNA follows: TGCGCCAGCAGCTTATTGGCAGGGGGAAATCAGCCCCAGCATTTT.

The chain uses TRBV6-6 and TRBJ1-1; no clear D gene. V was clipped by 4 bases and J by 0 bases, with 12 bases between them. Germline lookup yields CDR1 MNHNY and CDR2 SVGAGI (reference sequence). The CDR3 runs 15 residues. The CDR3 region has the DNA TGTGCCAGCAGTTTCGGACTGAGCATGAACACTGAAGCTTTCTTT. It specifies CASSFGLSMNTEAFF.

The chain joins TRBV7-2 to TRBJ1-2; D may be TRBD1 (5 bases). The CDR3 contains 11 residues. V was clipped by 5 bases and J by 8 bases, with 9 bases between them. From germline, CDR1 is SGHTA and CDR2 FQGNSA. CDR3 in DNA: TGTGCCAGCAGCCCAGGGCAAGGCTACACCTTC. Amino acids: CASSPGQGYTF. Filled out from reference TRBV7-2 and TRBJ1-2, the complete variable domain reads GAGVSQSPSNKVTEKGKDVELRCDPISGHTALYWYRQSLGQGLEFLIYFQGNSAPDKSGLPSDRFSAERTGGSVSTLTIQRTQQEDSAVYLCASSPGQGYTFGSGTRLTVV.

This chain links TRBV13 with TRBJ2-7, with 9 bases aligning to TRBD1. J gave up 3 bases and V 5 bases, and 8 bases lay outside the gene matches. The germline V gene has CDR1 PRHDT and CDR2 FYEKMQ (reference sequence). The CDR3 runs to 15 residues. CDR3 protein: CASSPPGQGDYEQYF. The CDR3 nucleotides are TGTGCCAGCAGCCCCCCGGGACAGGGTGACTACGAGCAGTACTTC.